What follows are 11 T cell receptor beta chains derived from one specimen sequenced in a study of breast tumors, draining lymph nodes, adjacent tissues. Breast cancer patients provided tissue from their axillary draining lymph nodes. TCRdb analysed the multiplex PCR reads with MiXCR anew, one entry per CDR3 protein. This sample has about 140,000 distinct CDR3 sequences, with approximately 29% found just once. Sequencing was done on a sample of axillary lymph node tissue. These receptors came from a female donor with breast cancer. Some clones in this sample may be carry-over from other donors' samples.

Worth noting for this clonotype: As the CDR3 is not closed by the conserved phenylalanine or tryptophan, this likely results from a read error. It is unclear where the CDR3 begins or ends on the DNA, so no DNA is shown, and the CDR3 is as TCRdb lists it. CDR3 amino acids: CASSSGQVRPPHL. J is TRBJ1-6 and V is TRBV7-2; TRBD1 reflects the table's D call only, with no check against the DNA. Germline V gene sequence: CDR1 SGHTA, CDR2 FQGNSA. The CDR3 is made up of 13 amino acids, end residues included.

There are many counts of this clonotype. This chain links TRBV29-1 with TRBJ2-3, with D perhaps being TRBD1 or TRBD2 (5 bases each). The CDR3 extends over 12 amino acids. Germline values: CDR1 SQVTM, CDR2 ANQGSEA. With 4 bases removed from V and 6 bases from J, the gap between germline ends came to 11 bases. In DNA form, the CDR3 reads TGCAGCGTTGTCTGGGGGAAGGATACGCAGTATTTT. It translates to CSVVWGKDTQYF.

In its sample, this clonotype was seen many times. The V gene is TRBV5-1, the J gene TRBJ1-2; the D is unclear. Germline V CDR1 and CDR2: SGHRS, YFSETQ. The V end was cut by 1 base, the J end by 0 bases, with 13 bases between. The CDR3 extends over 16 amino acids. CDR3 DNA: TGCGCCAGCAGCTTGTCGTCCGGAGAAGCTAACTATGGCTACACCTTC. Encoded protein: CASSLSSGEANYGYTF.

In regard to this clonotype: A read error may be the cause here, since a much bigger clone is one base away. V is TRBV20-1 and J is TRBJ2-5, with D possibly matching TRBD1 (6 bases). Germline-derived CDR1 and CDR2 are DFQATT and SNEGSKA (reference sequence). The CDR3 extends over 12 amino acids. The DNA of the CDR3 is TGCAGTGCTACTACAGGGCGGCGGACCCCGTACTTC. Amino acid sequence: CSATTGRRTPYF.

The sample holds many counts of this clonotype. J is TRBJ2-3 and V is TRBV4-1; TRBD1 matches 7 bases. From germline, CDR1 is MGHRA and CDR2 YSYEKL. CDR3 length: 17 residues. V trimming: 4 bases; J trimming: 2 bases; junction bases outside the gene matches: 12. The CDR3 DNA reads as TGCGCCAGCAGCCCCTTGACAGGGAGTGGAAACACAGATACGCAGTATTTT. Amino acid sequence: CASSPLTGSGNTDTQYF.

This clonotype was counted ten times or more. J is TRBJ2-3 and V is TRBV12-3 or TRBV12-4; D is perhaps TRBD1 (6 bases). V shed 5 bases and J shed 10 bases, with 10 bases lying between them. The CDR3 runs 11 residues. The CDR3 nucleotides read TGTGCCAGCAGTCTCAGGGGTCCGCAGTATTTT. It specifies CASSLRGPQYF.

This clonotype occurred many times. The genes are TRBV20-1 and TRBJ1-2, with D hard to call. The CDR3 sequence is 12 residues long. Germline CDR1 and CDR2: DFQATT and SNEGSKA (reference sequence). Trimming shortened V by 4 bases and J by 1 base, and 7 bases separated the two germline ends. This chain's CDR3 is CSANPDNYGYTF. The CDR3 DNA is TGCAGTGCTAATCCGGATAACTATGGCTACACCTTC.

The rearrangement joins TRBV7-2 to TRBJ1-1; D is undetermined. V was trimmed by 5 bases and J by 4 bases, leaving 17 bases between them. The CDR3 runs to 15 residues. In germline, CDR1 is SGHTA, CDR2 FQGNSA. The CDR3 protein is CASSHSSGVSTEAFF. The CDR3 DNA is TGTGCCAGCAGCCACTCATCCGGGGTAAGCACTGAAGCTTTCTTT.

This clonotype was counted ten times or more. The genes are TRBV7-2 and TRBJ2-3; 12 nucleotides agree with TRBD1. CDR1 is SGHTA, CDR2 FQGNSA, per germline. The V segment lost 5 bases and the J segment 4 bases; nucleotides outside the gene matches: 1. This CDR3 is 14 amino acids long. CDR3 residues: CASSRDRGPDTQYF. The CDR3 bases are TGTGCCAGCAGCCGGGACAGGGGGCCAGATACGCAGTATTTT.

This clonotype was picked up many times. The chain has TRBV9 and TRBJ2-1, with D hard to call. V lost 0 bases, J lost 8 bases, and 15 bases lay in between. CDR3 length: 15 amino acids. The germline CDR1 and CDR2 sequences are SGDLS and YYNGEE. CDR3 coding DNA: TGTGCCAGCAGCGTAGGGTCAACAGTCCCCCATGAGCAGTTCTTC. Amino acids: CASSVGSTVPHEQFF.

The chain joins TRBV20-1 to TRBJ1-6; 9 bases line up with TRBD1. After removal of 5 bases from V and 7 bases from J, the junction contained 6 bases not matched to a gene. CDR3 length: 14 amino acids. CDR1 and CDR2 (germline): DFQATT, SNEGSKA (reference sequence). Here the CDR3 reads CSAGDRETNSPLHF. DNA of the CDR3: TGCAGTGCTGGGGACAGGGAAACGAATTCACCCCTCCACTTT.